This section outlines one T cell receptor beta chain sequence together with its context. As yet, its antigen is unknown. Germline V lookup: CDR1 LGHDT, CDR2 YNNKEL (reference sequence). Trimming removed 4 bases from V and 9 bases from J; junction bases left unmatched: 9. The CDR3 totals 15 residues. The data belong to a study of T cell responses to AZD1222 COVID-19 vaccine. Profiling relied on immunoSEQ multiplex PCR, and the TCRdb table lists in-frame clones only, not all of them. The top ten clones hold just over 8% of a sample with around 99,000 clones, more than 85% of them seen once. Study results and limitations: There were mostly white British donors and more females than males, and clonal diversity was possibly underestimated. Compared with day 0, the breadth and depth of the Spike-specific TCR repertoire rose significantly after two doses of AZD1222. Mapped onto spike, vaccine-associated CD4 TCRs spanned it and were dominant at 160-218 and 743-854.

The chain recombines TRBV3-1 (or the pseudogene TRBV3-2) with TRBJ2-1, with 10 positions matching TRBD2. The input for sequencing was peripheral blood, taken 28 days after the second AZD1222 dose. The clonotype originates from an adult who received the AZD1222 COVID-19 vaccine. CDR3 region: CASSRVAGGLGEQFF. Written as DNA, the CDR3 is TGTGCCAGCAGCCGAGTAGCGGGAGGTCTGGGTGAGCAGTTCTTC.